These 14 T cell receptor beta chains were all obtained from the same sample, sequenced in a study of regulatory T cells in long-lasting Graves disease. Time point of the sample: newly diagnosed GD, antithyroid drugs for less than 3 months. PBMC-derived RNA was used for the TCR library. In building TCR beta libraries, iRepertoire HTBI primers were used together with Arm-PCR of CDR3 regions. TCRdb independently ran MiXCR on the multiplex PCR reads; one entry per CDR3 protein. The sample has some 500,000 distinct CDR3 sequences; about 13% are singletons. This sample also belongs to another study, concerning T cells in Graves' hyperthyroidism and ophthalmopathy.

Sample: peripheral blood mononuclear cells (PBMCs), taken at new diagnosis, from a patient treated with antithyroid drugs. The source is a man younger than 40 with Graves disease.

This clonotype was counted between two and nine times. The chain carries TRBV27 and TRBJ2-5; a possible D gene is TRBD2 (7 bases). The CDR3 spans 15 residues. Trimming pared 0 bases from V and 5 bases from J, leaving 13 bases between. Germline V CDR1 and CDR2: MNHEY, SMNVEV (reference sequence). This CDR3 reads CASSLSPGEGETQYF. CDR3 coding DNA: TGTGCCAGCAGTTTATCTCCAGGGGAGGGGGAGACCCAGTACTTC.

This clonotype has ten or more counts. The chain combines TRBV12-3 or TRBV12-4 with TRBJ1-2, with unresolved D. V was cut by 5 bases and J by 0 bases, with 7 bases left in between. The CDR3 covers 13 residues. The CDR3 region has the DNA TGTGCCAGCAGTCGCCATGCTAACTATGGCTACACCTTC. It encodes CASSRHANYGYTF.

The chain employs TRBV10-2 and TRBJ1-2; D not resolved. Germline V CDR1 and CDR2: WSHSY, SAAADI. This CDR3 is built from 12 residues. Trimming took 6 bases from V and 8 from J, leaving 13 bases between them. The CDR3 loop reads CASSPVGSGYTF. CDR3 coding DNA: TGCGCCAGCAGCCCGGTGGGCTCGGGCTACACCTTC.

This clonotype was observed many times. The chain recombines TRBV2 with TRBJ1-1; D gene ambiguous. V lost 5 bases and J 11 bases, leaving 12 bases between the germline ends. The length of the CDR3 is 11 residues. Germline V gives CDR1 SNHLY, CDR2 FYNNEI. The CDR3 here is CASSWRAGAFF. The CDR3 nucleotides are TGTGCCAGCAGTTGGAGGGCCGGGGCTTTCTTT.

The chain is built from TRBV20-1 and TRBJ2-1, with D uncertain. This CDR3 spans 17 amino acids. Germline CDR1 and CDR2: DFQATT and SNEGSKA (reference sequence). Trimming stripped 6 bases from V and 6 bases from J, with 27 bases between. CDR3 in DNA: TGCAGTGCGCCCCCCAGGACCTATCTAAGGGCAGGCAATGAGCAGTTCTTC. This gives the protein CSAPPRTYLRAGNEQFF.

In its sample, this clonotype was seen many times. The CDR3 protein is CASRLSSALHSYNEQFF. The CDR3 DNA reads as TGTGCCAGCAGGCTCTCTAGCGCGCTTCACTCCTACAATGAGCAGTTCTTC. The chain links TRBV2 to TRBJ2-1, with D perhaps matching TRBD2 (6 bases). The V end lost 6 bases, the J end lost 0 bases, and 18 bases lay between the germline ends. Germline assignment: CDR1 SNHLY and CDR2 FYNNEI. The CDR3 length is 17 residues.

CDR3 in amino acids: CASSVNLLAGDYNEQFF. CDR3 sequence (DNA): TGTGCCAGCAGCGTAAACTTGCTAGCGGGAGATTACAATGAGCAGTTCTTC. The chain employs TRBV9 and TRBJ2-1; 10 bases match TRBD2. This CDR3 has 17 residues. The ends lost 1 base at V and 4 bases at J; junction bases unmatched: 8. The germline CDR1 and CDR2 sequences are SGDLS and YYNGEE.

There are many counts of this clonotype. The CDR3: CASSMKKASVIQETQYF. CDR3 coding DNA: TGTGCCAGCAGCATGAAAAAGGCCTCGGTGATCCAAGAGACCCAGTACTTC. The rearrangement links TRBV12-3 or TRBV12-4 to TRBJ2-5; D gene uncertain. V was shortened by 6 bases and J by 1 base, with 21 bases between the two germline ends. The CDR3 consists of 17 residues.

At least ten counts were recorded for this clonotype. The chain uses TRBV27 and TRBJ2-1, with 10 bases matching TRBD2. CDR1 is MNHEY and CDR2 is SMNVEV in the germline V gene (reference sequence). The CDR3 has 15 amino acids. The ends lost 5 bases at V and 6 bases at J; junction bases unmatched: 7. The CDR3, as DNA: TGTGCCAGCAGTCCCCTAGCGGGAGCAGTCAATGAGCAGTTCTTC. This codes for CASSPLAGAVNEQFF.

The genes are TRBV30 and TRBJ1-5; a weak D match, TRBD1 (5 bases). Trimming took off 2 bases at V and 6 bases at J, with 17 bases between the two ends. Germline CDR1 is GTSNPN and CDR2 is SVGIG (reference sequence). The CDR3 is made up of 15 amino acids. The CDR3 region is CAWSSTGFGGQPQHF. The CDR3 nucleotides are TGTGCCTGGAGTTCCACAGGTTTTGGCGGTCAGCCCCAGCATTTT.

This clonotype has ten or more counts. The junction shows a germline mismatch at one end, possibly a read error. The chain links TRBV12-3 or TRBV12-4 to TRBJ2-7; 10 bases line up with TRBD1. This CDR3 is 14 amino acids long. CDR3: CASSKGQGTYEQYF. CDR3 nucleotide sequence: TGTGCTAGCAGCAAGGGACAGGGGACATACGAGCAGTACTTC.

The CDR3 loop reads CSQTSGSSYLHNEQFF. The CDR3 DNA is TGCAGCCAAACTAGCGGGAGTTCCTACCTACACAATGAGCAGTTCTTC. This chain links TRBV29-1 with TRBJ2-1; 11 bases match TRBD2. Trimming took 8 bases from V and 5 from J; bases not matched to a gene: 14. The V gene's germline CDR1 is SQVTM and CDR2 ANQGSEA. This CDR3 has 16 amino acids.

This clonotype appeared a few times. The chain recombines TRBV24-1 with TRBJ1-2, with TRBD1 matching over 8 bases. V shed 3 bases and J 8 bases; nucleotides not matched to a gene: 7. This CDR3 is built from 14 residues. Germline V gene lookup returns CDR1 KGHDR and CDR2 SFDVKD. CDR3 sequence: CATSDNWTGRGYTF. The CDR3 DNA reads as TGTGCCACCAGTGATAATTGGACAGGGAGAGGCTACACCTTC.

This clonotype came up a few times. The CDR3 reads CASRAQQNTEAFF. DNA of the CDR3: TGTGCCAGCAGGGCACAACAGAACACTGAAGCTTTCTTT. The J gene is TRBJ1-1, the V gene TRBV7-9; D is uncertain. The V gene's germline CDR1 is SEHNR and CDR2 FQNEAQ (reference sequence). The CDR3 contains 13 residues. V was clipped by 6 bases and J by 1 base, with 9 bases between them.